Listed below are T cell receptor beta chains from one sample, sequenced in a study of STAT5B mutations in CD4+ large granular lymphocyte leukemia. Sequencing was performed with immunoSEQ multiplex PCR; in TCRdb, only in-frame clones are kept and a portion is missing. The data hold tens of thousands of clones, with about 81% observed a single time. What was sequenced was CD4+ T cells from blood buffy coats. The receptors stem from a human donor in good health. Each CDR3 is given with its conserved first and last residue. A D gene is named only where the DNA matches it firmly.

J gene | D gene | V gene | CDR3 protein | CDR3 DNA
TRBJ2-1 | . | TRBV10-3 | CAISGGYKGPRVDEQFF | TGTGCCATCAGTGGTGGATACAAGGGACCCAGAGTGGATGAGCAGTTCTTC
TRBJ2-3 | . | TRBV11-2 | CASSSVRDTQYF | TGTGCCAGCAGCTCCGTTAGGGATACGCAGTATTTT
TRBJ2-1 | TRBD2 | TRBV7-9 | CASSLGTSSGYNEQFF | TGTGCCAGCAGCTTGGGGACTAGCTCTGGCTACAATGAGCAGTTCTTC
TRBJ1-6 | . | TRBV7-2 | CASSGGSNNSPLHF | TGTGCCAGCAGCGGGGGGTCTAACAATTCACCCCTCCACTTT
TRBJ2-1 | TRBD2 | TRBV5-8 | CASSLAVTSGGPYNEQFF | TGTGCCAGCAGCTTGGCCGTGACTAGCGGGGGGCCCTACAATGAGCAGTTCTTC
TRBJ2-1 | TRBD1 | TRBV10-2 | CASSDGQGVRDEQFF | TGCGCCAGCAGTGATGGGCAGGGGGTTAGGGATGAGCAGTTCTTC
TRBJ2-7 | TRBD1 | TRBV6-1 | CASSESPDRDIYEQYF | TGTGCCAGCAGTGAATCTCCGGACAGGGACATTTACGAGCAGTACTTC
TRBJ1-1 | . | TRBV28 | CASTRRREAFF | TGTGCCAGCACCAGAAGGCGTGAAGCTTTCTTT
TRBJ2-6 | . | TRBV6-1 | CASSVAGGSGANVLTF | TGTGCCAGCAGTGTCGCTGGGGGATCTGGGGCCAACGTCCTGACTTTC
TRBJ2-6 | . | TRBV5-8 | CASSVSTSGANVLTF | TGTGCCAGCAGCGTCTCTACGTCTGGGGCCAACGTCCTGACTTTC
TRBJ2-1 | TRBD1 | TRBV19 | CASTATGGYNEQFF | TGTGCCAGTACCGCGACAGGGGGCTACAATGAGCAGTTCTTC
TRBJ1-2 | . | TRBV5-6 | CASSPQRDYGYTF | TGTGCCAGCAGCCCTCAGCGAGACTATGGCTACACCTTC
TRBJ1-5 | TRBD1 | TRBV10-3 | CAISGAGGSNQPQHF | TGTGCCATCAGTGGGGCAGGGGGGTCCAATCAGCCCCAGCATTTT
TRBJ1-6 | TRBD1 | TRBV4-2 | CASSQDYGLWDRSSLGSPLHF | TGTGCCAGCAGCCAAGATTACGGCCTTTGGGACAGAAGTTCGTTAGGGTCACCCCTCCACTTT
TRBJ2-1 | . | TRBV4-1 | CASSQEGAVVEQFF | TGCGCCAGCAGCCAAGAAGGGGCGGTGGTGGAGCAGTTCTTC
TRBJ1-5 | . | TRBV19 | CATQKEGYQPQHF | TGTGCCACCCAGAAGGAGGGGTATCAGCCCCAGCATTTT
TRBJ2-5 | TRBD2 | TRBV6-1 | CASSGRGGETQYF | TGTGCCAGCAGCGGGAGGGGGGGTGAGACCCAGTACTTC
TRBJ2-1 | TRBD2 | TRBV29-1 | CSVARGDFWNEQFF | TGCAGCGTTGCTCGGGGGGATTTCTGGAATGAGCAGTTCTTC
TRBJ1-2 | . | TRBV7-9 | CASSLEEGSYGYTF | TGTGCCAGCAGCCTCGAGGAGGGCAGCTATGGCTACACCTTC
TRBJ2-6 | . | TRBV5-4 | CASSLVTGLDSGANVLTF | TGTGCCAGCAGCTTGGTAACCGGACTGGACTCTGGGGCCAACGTCCTGACTTTC
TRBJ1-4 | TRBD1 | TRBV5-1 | CASKTGGLFNEKLFF | TGCGCCAGCAAGACAGGGGGCCTTTTTAATGAAAAACTGTTTTTT
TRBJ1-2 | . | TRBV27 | CASSLRQNYGYTF | TGTGCCAGCAGTTTGCGACAGAACTATGGCTACACCTTC
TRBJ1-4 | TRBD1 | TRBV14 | CASSRRQGAEKLFF | TGTGCCAGCAGCCGGCGACAGGGTGCTGAAAAACTGTTTTTT
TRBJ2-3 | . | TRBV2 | CASNVGGYTDTQYF | TGTGCCAGCAACGTGGGGGGTTACACAGATACGCAGTATTTT
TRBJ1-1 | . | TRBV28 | CASPGATEAFF | TGTGCCAGCCCGGGCGCCACTGAAGCTTTCTTT
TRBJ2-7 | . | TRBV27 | CASSRPSGRSYEQYF | TGTGCCAGCAGTCGTCCGAGCGGTAGGTCCTACGAGCAGTACTTC
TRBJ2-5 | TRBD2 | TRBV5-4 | CASSRGTSGRAETQYF | TGTGCCAGCAGCAGAGGGACTAGCGGGAGGGCGGAGACCCAGTACTTC